Shown below are 14 T cell receptor beta chains from a single sample sequenced in a study of blood T cell repertoires in COVID-19. Here immunoSEQ multiplex PCR was the method, and the copy in TCRdb shows in-frame clones only, minus some. This table has about 160,000 clones, just under 85% appearing once. Sequencing used peripheral blood. These receptors were collected from a woman of 80 years or more with acute or convalescent COVID-19.

The rearrangement joins TRBV6-5 to TRBJ2-1, with D perhaps TRBD1 (5 bases). Germline CDR1 MNHEY, CDR2 SVGAGI. This CDR3 contains 14 residues. With 2 bases removed from V and 8 bases from J, the gap between germline ends came to 13 bases. Here the CDR3 DNA reads TGTGCCAGCAGTTACGGTTCAGGGTACGATGAGCAGTTCTTC. It specifies CASSYGSGYDEQFF.

This clone was detected only a few times. The V and J genes are TRBV19 and TRBJ1-3; D may be TRBD1 (5 bases). Trimming cost V 4 bases and J 0 bases, with 7 bases left between them. Germline V gene sequence: CDR1 LNHDA, CDR2 SQIVND (reference sequence). This CDR3 has 14 residues. The CDR3 bases are TGTGCCAGTAGTACAGGGTCCTCTGGAAACACCATATATTTT. Its protein product is CASSTGSSGNTIYF. The complete variable domain, with remaining parts taken from reference TRBV19 and TRBJ1-3, reads DGGITQSPKYLFRKEGQNVTLSCEQNLNHDAMYWYRQDPGQGLRLIYYSQIVNDFQKGDIAEGYSVSREKKESFPLTVTSAQKNPTAFYLCASSTGSSGNTIYFGEGSWLTVV.

The chain employs TRBV7-9 and TRBJ2-7; tentatively, D is TRBD2 (5 bases). V was trimmed by 5 bases and J by 7 bases, leaving 18 bases between them. The CDR3 has 14 residues. Germline V gene lookup returns CDR1 SEHNR and CDR2 FQNEAQ (reference sequence). DNA for the CDR3: TGTGCCAGCAGCCCGGAGGCCCGGGCTAATGAGCAGTACTTC. Translation: CASSPEARANEQYF.

This clone was counted once. The chain uses TRBV27 and TRBJ2-2, with no clear D. Germline CDR1 reads MNHEY; CDR2 reads SMNVEV (reference sequence). Trimming removed 2 bases at V and 1 base at J, with 5 bases between. This CDR3 region has 14 residues. CDR3 in amino acids: CASSLGRNTGELFF. CDR3 bases: TGTGCCAGCAGTTTAGGCCGGAACACCGGGGAGCTGTTTTTT.

The rearrangement links TRBV6-5 to TRBJ1-1; tentatively, D is TRBD1 (5 bases). V was pared by 2 bases and J by 4 bases, with 17 bases between. Per germline, CDR1 MNHEY and CDR2 SVGAGI. CDR3 length: 16 amino acids. This chain's CDR3 is CASSYRGVRGGTEAFF. The CDR3 DNA is TGTGCCAGCAGTTACCGGGGGGTGCGTGGCGGCACTGAAGCTTTCTTT.

As DNA, the CDR3 is TGCGCCAGCAGCCCTCTTCCCGGGACAGGGGTCGAGCAGTTCTTC. Protein: CASSPLPGTGVEQFF. The V call is TRBV5-1, the J call TRBJ2-1; 10 positions match TRBD1. V dropped 4 bases and J dropped 10; count of bases not matched to a gene: 11. Germline CDR1 and CDR2: SGHRS and YFSETQ. The CDR3 runs to 15 residues. Full variable domain (missing parts from reference TRBV5-1 and TRBJ2-1): KAGVTQTPRYLIKTRGQQVTLSCSPISGHRSVSWYQQTPGQGLQFLFEYFSETQRNKGNFPGRFSGRQFSNSRSEMNVSTLELGDSALYLCASSPLPGTGVEQFFGPGTRLTVL.

As for this clone: The identical CDR3 is also encoded by other nucleotide sequences in the sample. This chain uses TRBV6-5 with TRBJ1-1, with 8 bases lining up with TRBD1. Per the germline V gene, CDR1 is MNHEY and CDR2 is SVGAGI. Trimming took 0 bases from V and 1 from J; bases not matched to a gene: 1. This CDR3 comprises 15 residues. This CDR3 is CASSYSGQGNTEAFF. DNA for the CDR3: TGTGCCAGCAGTTACTCCGGACAGGGGAACACTGAAGCTTTCTTT.

The gene calls are TRBV24-1 and TRBJ2-3, with 10 bases fitting TRBD2. The CDR3 sequence is 17 residues long. Per germline, CDR1 KGHDR and CDR2 SFDVKD. Trimming at V came to 3 bases and at J to 4 bases, leaving 9 bases not matched to a gene. The CDR3 region is CATSDSVAGGTADTQYF. CDR3 nucleotides: TGTGCCACCAGTGATAGTGTAGCGGGAGGAACCGCAGATACGCAGTATTTT.

The chain carries TRBV12-5 and TRBJ1-1; 8 bases line up with TRBD1. This CDR3 is 13 amino acids long. The germline CDR1 and CDR2 sequences are LGHNT and FRNRAP. V lost 2 bases to trimming and J lost 11 bases; unmatched junction nucleotides: 7. CDR3 in amino acids: CASGLWDRPEAFF. The CDR3, as DNA: TGTGCTAGTGGTTTGTGGGACAGGCCGGAGGCTTTCTTT.

This clone was detected once. The chain carries TRBV27 and TRBJ1-2; TRBD1 matches at 9 bases. Germline-derived CDR1 and CDR2 are MNHEY and SMNVEV (reference sequence). The ends lost 5 bases at V and 6 bases at J; junction bases unmatched: 7. This CDR3 comprises 14 residues. The CDR3 loop reads CASSLRDRDNGYTF. The CDR3 DNA reads as TGTGCCAGCAGTCTAAGGGACAGGGATAATGGCTACACCTTC.

The chain joins TRBV7-2 to TRBJ2-3; D call uncertain. Trimming shortened V by 2 bases and J by 4 bases, and 7 bases separated the two germline ends. Per the germline V gene, CDR1 is SGHTA and CDR2 is FQGNSA. The length of the CDR3 is 13 residues. CDR3 in DNA: TGTGCCAGCAGCTTAAATGAGGCAGATACGCAGTATTTT. It specifies CASSLNEADTQYF. The variable domain in full, with the rest retrieved from reference TRBV7-2 and TRBJ2-3, is GAGVSQSPSNKVTEKGKDVELRCDPISGHTALYWYRQSLGQGLEFLIYFQGNSAPDKSGLPSDRFSAERTGGSVSTLTIQRTQQEDSAVYLCASSLNEADTQYFGPGTRLTVL.

CDR3 nucleotides: TGTGCCAGCAGCTTGGCCGTAGAAGCTTTCTTT. This translates into CASSLAVEAFF. The chain couples TRBV5-5 to TRBJ1-1; unclear D gene. Per germline, CDR1 SGHKS and CDR2 YYEKEE (reference sequence). The CDR3 is 11 amino acids. V was clipped by 0 bases and J by 8 bases, with 5 bases between them.

This clone was counted only a few times. CDR3 loop: CATSSGLAGGPQSYEQYF. The CDR3 coding sequence is TGTGCCACCAGCTCCGGACTAGCGGGAGGGCCGCAGTCCTACGAGCAGTACTTC. The V call is TRBV15, the J call TRBJ2-7, with 15 bases aligning to TRBD2. The CDR3 length is 18 residues. Germline values: CDR1 LNHNV, CDR2 YYDKDF (reference sequence). After removal of 5 bases from V and 1 base from J, the junction contained 9 bases not matched to a gene.

V is TRBV3-1 (or the pseudogene TRBV3-2) and J is TRBJ1-1, with D tentatively TRBD1 (6 bases). V dropped 4 bases and J dropped 7 bases, with 10 bases sitting between them. Germline V gene sequence: CDR1 LGHDT, CDR2 YNNKEL (reference sequence). The CDR3 runs 12 residues. The CDR3 bases are TGTGCCAGCAGCCCCGGACAGAGTGAAGCTTTCTTT. It yields the protein CASSPGQSEAFF.